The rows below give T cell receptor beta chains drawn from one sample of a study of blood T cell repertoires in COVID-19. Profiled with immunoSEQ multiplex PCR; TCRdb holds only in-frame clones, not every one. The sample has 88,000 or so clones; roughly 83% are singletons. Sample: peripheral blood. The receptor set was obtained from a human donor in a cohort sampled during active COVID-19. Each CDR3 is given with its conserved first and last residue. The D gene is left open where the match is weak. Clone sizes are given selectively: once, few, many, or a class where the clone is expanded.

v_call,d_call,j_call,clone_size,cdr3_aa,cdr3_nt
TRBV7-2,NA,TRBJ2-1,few,CASSRALGDEQFF,TGTGCCAGCAGCAGGGCTTTAGGGGATGAGCAGTTCTTC
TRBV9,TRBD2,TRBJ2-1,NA,CASSVGLAEAYNEQFF,TGTGCCAGCAGCGTAGGGCTAGCGGAGGCCTACAATGAGCAGTTCTTC
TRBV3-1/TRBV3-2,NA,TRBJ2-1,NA,CASSQRRDGQFF,TGTGCCAGCAGCCAAAGGCGGGACGGACAGTTCTTC
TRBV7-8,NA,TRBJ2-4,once,CASSRVSGAPSQYF,TGTGCCAGCAGCCGAGTCTCAGGGGCGCCCTCCCAGTACTTC
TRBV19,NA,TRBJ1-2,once,CASSMRESDYGYTF,TGTGCCAGTAGTATGAGGGAAAGCGACTATGGCTACACCTTC
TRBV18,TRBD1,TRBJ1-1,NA,CASSPGQGSTEAFF,TGTGCCAGCTCACCCGGACAGGGGAGTACTGAAGCTTTCTTT
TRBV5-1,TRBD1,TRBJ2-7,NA,CASSLEGTDYEQYF,TGCGCCAGCAGCTTGGAGGGGACAGACTACGAGCAGTACTTC
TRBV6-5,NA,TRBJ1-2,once,CASSYSAGHEGYTF,TGTGCCAGCAGTTACTCGGCAGGGCATGAGGGCTACACCTTC
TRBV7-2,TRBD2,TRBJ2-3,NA,CASSLGTSGRAADTQYF,TGTGCCAGCAGCCTTGGGACTAGCGGGAGGGCGGCAGATACGCAGTATTTT
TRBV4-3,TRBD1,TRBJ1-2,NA,CASSQDFGTANYGYTF,TGCGCCAGCAGCCAAGATTTTGGGACAGCTAACTATGGCTACACCTTC
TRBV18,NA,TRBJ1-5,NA,CASSPHFGQPQHF,TGTGCCAGCTCACCTCACTTCGGTCAGCCCCAGCATTTT
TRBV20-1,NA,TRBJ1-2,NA,CSAGTPYGYTF,TGCAGTGCGGGGACACCCTATGGCTACACCTTC
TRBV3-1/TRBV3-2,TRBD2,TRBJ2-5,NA,CASSQDLAGGGETQYF,TGTGCCAGCAGCCAAGATTTAGCGGGAGGAGGAGAGACCCAGTACTTC
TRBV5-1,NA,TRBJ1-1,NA,CASSRGGRGNTEAFF,TGCGCCAGCTCCAGGGGTGGTCGGGGGAACACTGAAGCTTTCTTT
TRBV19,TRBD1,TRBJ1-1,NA,CASSGGQAGTEAFF,TGTGCCAGTAGTGGGGGACAGGCGGGGACTGAAGCTTTCTTT
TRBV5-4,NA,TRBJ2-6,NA,CASSPDTHSGANVLTF,TGTGCCAGCAGCCCGGACACCCACTCTGGGGCCAACGTCCTGACTTTC
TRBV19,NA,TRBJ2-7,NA,CASSISNGEQYF,TGTGCCAGTAGTATCAGTAATGGCGAGCAGTACTTC
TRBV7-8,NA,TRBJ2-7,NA,CASSDGPSEQYF,TGTGCCAGCAGCGATGGGCCCAGCGAGCAGTACTTC
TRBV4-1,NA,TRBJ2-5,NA,CASSQDSGTGRTQYF,TGCGCCAGCAGCCAGGACTCAGGGACCGGGAGAACCCAGTACTTC
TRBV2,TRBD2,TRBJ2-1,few,CASSERGREDLGEQFF,TGTGCCAGCAGTGAACGGGGGCGGGAGGATTTAGGTGAGCAGTTCTTC
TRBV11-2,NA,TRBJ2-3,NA,CASSLEWASTDTQYF,TGTGCCAGCAGCTTAGAGTGGGCGAGCACAGATACGCAGTATTTT
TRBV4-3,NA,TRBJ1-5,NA,CASSQDLGGGLRAQHF,TGCGCCAGCAGCCAAGATTTGGGGGGGGGCCTCAGGGCCCAGCATTTT
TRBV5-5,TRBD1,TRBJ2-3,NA,CASSFTGAGTDTQYF,TGTGCCAGCAGCTTCACAGGGGCTGGCACAGATACGCAGTATTTT
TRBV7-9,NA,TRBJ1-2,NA,CASSLSGAGYTF,TGTGCCAGCAGCTTATCAGGGGCCGGCTACACCTTC
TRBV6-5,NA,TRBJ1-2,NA,CASTRAGYGYTF,TGTGCCAGCACCCGGGCGGGGTATGGCTACACCTTC
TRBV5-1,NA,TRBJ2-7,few,CASSPDPTRGYEQYF,TGCGCCAGCAGCCCCGACCCTACACGGGGTTACGAGCAGTACTTC
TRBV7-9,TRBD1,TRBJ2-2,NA,CARRGPANTGELFF,TGTGCCAGGAGGGGGCCCGCGAACACCGGGGAGCTGTTTTTT
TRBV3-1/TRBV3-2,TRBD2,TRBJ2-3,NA,CASSQGSPSGSPDTQYF,TGTGCCAGCAGCCAAGGGTCCCCTAGCGGGAGCCCAGATACGCAGTATTTT
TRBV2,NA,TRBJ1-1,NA,CASSVVTEAFF,TGTGCCAGCAGTGTAGTTACTGAAGCTTTCTTT
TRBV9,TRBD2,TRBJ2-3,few,CASSVSRGWASGRLSTDTQYF,TGTGCCAGCAGCGTTAGTAGGGGGTGGGCTAGCGGGAGGTTAAGCACAGATACGCAGTATTTT
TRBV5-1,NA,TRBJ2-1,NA,CASSLESGREQFF,TGCGCCAGCAGCTTGGAATCGGGGAGAGAGCAGTTCTTC
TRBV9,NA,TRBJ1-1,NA,CASSVTGRVNTEAFF,TGTGCCAGCAGCGTAACTGGCAGGGTCAACACTGAAGCTTTCTTT
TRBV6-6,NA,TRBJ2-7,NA,CASSSSPSSVDEQYF,NA
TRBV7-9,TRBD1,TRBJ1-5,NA,CASSRGTDSNQPQHF,TGTGCCAGCAGCCGCGGGACAGATAGCAATCAGCCCCAGCATTTT
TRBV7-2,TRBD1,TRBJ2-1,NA,CASSRAGQGVNEQFF,TGTGCCAGCAGCCGGGCCGGACAGGGTGTGAATGAGCAGTTCTTC
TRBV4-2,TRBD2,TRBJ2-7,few,CASSQDAGGPVDRYEQYF,TGTGCCAGCAGCCAAGACGCGGGGGGACCAGTCGATCGCTACGAGCAGTACTTC
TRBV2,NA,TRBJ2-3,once,CASSEDRGDTDTQYF,TGTGCCAGCAGTGAGGATAGAGGCGACACAGATACGCAGTATTTT
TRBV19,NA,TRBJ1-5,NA,CASSIAGGFGQPQHF,TGTGCCAGTAGTATAGCTGGGGGCTTCGGTCAGCCCCAGCATTTT
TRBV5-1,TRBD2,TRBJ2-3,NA,CASSIASSGASTDTQYF,TGCGCCAGCAGCATTGCCTCTAGCGGAGCCAGCACAGATACGCAGTATTTT
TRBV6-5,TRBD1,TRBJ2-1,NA,CASSYSRGQTYNEQFF,TGTGCCAGCAGTTACTCGAGGGGACAGACGTACAATGAGCAGTTCTTC
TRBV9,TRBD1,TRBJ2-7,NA,CASSAMDRSPREQYF,TGTGCCAGCAGCGCTATGGACAGGTCCCCGCGCGAGCAGTACTTC
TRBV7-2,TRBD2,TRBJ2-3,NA,CASSPRLAGGAGTQYF,TGTGCCAGCAGCCCCCGACTAGCGGGAGGGGCCGGTACGCAGTATTTT